The entry that follows covers one T cell receptor (beta chain) sequence. This sample was included in a study of blood T cell repertoires in COVID-19. Whole-study context: Italy, Spain and the United States were the sources of the convalescent and acute COVID-19 samples.

The CDR3 totals 15 residues. The germline CDR1 and CDR2 sequences are SGHVS and FQNEAQ. V gave up 5 bases and J gave up 3 bases; unmatched junction bases: 10. Original processing notes: Estimation of nucleated cell counts relied on the amplification of reference gene primers. Clones were sequenced by immunoSEQ multiplex PCR, and TCRdb holds only the in-frame ones, with some missing. Clonal size and the V and J genes are those of that table, whereas D and trimming came from the DNA. The data hold about 110,000 clones, with roughly 71% observed a single time. The specimen was peripheral blood. The chain links TRBV7-8 to TRBJ2-7; 7 bases match TRBD1. The TCR sequence derives from a man aged 80 or over with acute or convalescent COVID-19. CDR3 DNA sequence: TGTGCCAGCAGCAGGGATTGGACAGGCAACTACGAGCAGTACTTC. Encoded protein: CASSRDWTGNYEQYF.